A selection of T cell receptor beta chains follows, all from one sample in a study of control samples from healthy donors and cancer patients. TCRdb's table, derived via immunoSEQ multiplex PCR, lists solely in-frame clones and lacks some. The repertoire consists of around 50,000 clones, with less than 95% occurring once and the leading ten covering 0.91%. The sample consisted of PBMCs. These receptors were taken from a man aged 25 to 40 with colorectal cancer. Both conserved end residues are part of each CDR3. The order of the fields is J gene, D gene, V gene, clone size, CDR3 length, CDR3 protein, CDR3 DNA. A D gene is named only where the DNA matches it firmly. Not all rows give a size; the values are once, few, many and, for expanded clones, a class.

>TRBJ2-4|.|TRBV7-9|.|13
CASSPEFGSIQYF
TGTGCCAGCAGCCCGGAGTTCGGGAGCATTCAGTACTTC
>TRBJ2-6|TRBD1|TRBV2|.|20
CASSDRGTGGLRSGANVLTF
TGTGCCAGCAGTGACCGAGGGACAGGGGGCTTACGGTCTGGGGCCAACGTCCTGACTTTC
>TRBJ2-7|.|TRBV7-2|.|15
CASSREGHLPYEQYF
TGTGCCAGCAGCCGCGAGGGACACCTACCCTACGAGCAGTACTTC
>TRBJ1-2|TRBD1|TRBV7-8|.|17
CASSLGTLQGVNYGYTF
TGTGCCAGCAGCTTAGGGACATTACAGGGGGTTAACTATGGCTACACCTTC
>TRBJ1-2|.|TRBV24-1|.|13
CATSAPLGGDYTF
TGTGCCACCAGTGCCCCTCTGGGGGGTGACTACACCTTC
>TRBJ1-2|.|TRBV6-5|.|12
CASSPGQVGYTF
TGTGCCAGCAGTCCGGGACAAGTGGGCTACACCTTC
>TRBJ1-1|TRBD1|TRBV5-1|.|13
CASSGGTALEAFF
TGCGCCAGCAGCGGTGGGACAGCGCTTGAAGCTTTCTTT
>TRBJ2-1|.|TRBV27|.|13
CASNSGSGVEQFF
TGTGCCAGCAATTCGGGGTCCGGGGTTGAGCAGTTCTTC
>TRBJ1-3|.|TRBV19|.|13
CASSITSGDTIYF
TGTGCCAGTAGTATAACTTCAGGGGACACCATATATTTT
>TRBJ1-5|.|TRBV6-2/TRBV6-3|.|15
CASSPTARRYQPQHF
TGTGCCAGCAGTCCGACAGCGAGGCGATATCAGCCCCAGCATTTT
>TRBJ1-2|TRBD1|TRBV4-3|.|15
CASSQLTGGDYGYTF
TGCGCCAGCAGCCAATTAACAGGGGGCGATTATGGCTACACCTTC
>TRBJ2-7|.|TRBV11-2|.|12
CASSQVVYEQYF
TGTGCCAGCAGCCAGGTGGTATACGAGCAGTACTTC
>TRBJ2-7|TRBD1|TRBV6-6|.|13
CASSSRTGLEQYF
TGTGCCAGCAGTTCCCGGACAGGCCTCGAGCAGTACTTC
>TRBJ1-1|.|TRBV2|.|14
CASSGGEVNTEAFF
TGTGCCAGCAGTGGGGGCGAGGTGAACACTGAAGCTTTCTTT
>TRBJ2-7|.|TRBV5-6|.|14
CASRNRDRFNEQYF
TGTGCCAGCAGAAATCGAGACAGATTCAACGAGCAGTACTTC
>TRBJ2-2|TRBD1|TRBV4-3|.|14
CASSHGTGVGELFF
TGCGCCAGCAGCCATGGGACAGGGGTTGGGGAGCTGTTTTTT
>TRBJ2-5|TRBD2|TRBV4-1|few|17
CASSQVPGTSGQETQYF
TGCGCCAGCAGCCAAGTACCCGGGACTAGCGGACAAGAGACCCAGTACTTC
>TRBJ2-2|TRBD1|TRBV27|.|14
CASSFVQGSGELFF
TGTGCCAGCAGTTTCGTACAGGGGTCCGGGGAGCTGTTTTTT
>TRBJ1-5|.|TRBV6-2/TRBV6-3|.|16
CASSYSTSTLNQPQHF
TGTGCCAGCAGTTACTCGACAAGCACTCTCAATCAGCCCCAGCATTTT
>TRBJ1-5|.|TRBV12-3/TRBV12-4|.|12
CASSLGTGPQHF
TGTGCCAGCAGTCTAGGGACGGGTCCCCAGCATTTT
>TRBJ2-3|.|TRBV7-9|.|17
CASKRDGGATFTDTQYF
TGTGCCAGCAAAAGAGATGGGGGGGCCACCTTCACAGATACGCAGTATTTT
>TRBJ1-2|.|TRBV5-4|.|13
CASSLAGLDGYTF
TGTGCCAGCAGCTTGGCGGGTCTCGATGGCTACACCTTC
>TRBJ2-3|.|TRBV5-4|.|16
CASSLETGVGTDTQYF
TGTGCCAGCAGCTTGGAAACGGGGGTAGGCACAGATACGCAGTATTTT
>TRBJ2-3|.|TRBV9|.|15
CASSVATHSTDTQYF
TGTGCCAGCAGCGTAGCCACACATAGCACAGATACGCAGTATTTT
>TRBJ2-3|.|TRBV5-4|.|15
CASSLRGGRGDTQYF
TGTGCCAGCAGCTTGAGGGGGGGGCGAGGAGATACGCAGTATTTT
>TRBJ1-1|.|TRBV4-1|once|12
CASSQVGTEAFF
TGCGCCAGCAGCCAAGTGGGAACTGAAGCTTTCTTT
>TRBJ1-4|.|TRBV7-9|.|13
CASSWGRDEKLFF
TGTGCCAGCAGCTGGGGGAGGGATGAAAAACTGTTTTTT
>TRBJ2-3|.|TRBV5-1|once|16
CASSLEGTASTDTQYF
TGCGCCAGCAGCTTGGAGGGGACGGCTAGCACAGATACGCAGTATTTT
>TRBJ2-5|.|TRBV19|.|14
CASSIATGAATQYF
TGTGCCAGTAGTATAGCGACCGGGGCGGCGACCCAGTACTTC
>TRBJ1-6|.|TRBV19|.|14
CASSAGGGASPLHF
TGTGCCAGTAGTGCGGGTGGGGGTGCTTCACCCCTCCACTTT
>TRBJ1-1|.|TRBV27|.|14
CASSQRERNTEAFF
TGTGCCAGCAGTCAACGGGAGAGAAACACTGAAGCTTTCTTT
>TRBJ2-1|TRBD2|TRBV4-1|.|17
CASSLLTGTSGISEQFF
TGCGCCAGCAGCCTACTCACCGGGACTAGCGGGATCAGTGAGCAGTTCTTC
>TRBJ1-5|.|TRBV2|.|15
CASSEVGYSNQPQHF
TGTGCCAGCAGTGAAGTGGGCTATAGCAATCAGCCCCAGCATTTT
>TRBJ1-1|TRBD1|TRBV5-1|.|14
CASSPDRGNTEAFF
TGCGCCAGCAGCCCGGACAGGGGGAACACTGAAGCTTTCTTT
>TRBJ2-1|.|TRBV24-1|.|14
CATSDLGTDNEQFF
TGTGCCACCAGTGATTTGGGGACGGACAATGAGCAGTTCTTC
>TRBJ1-6|TRBD1|TRBV10-2|.|17
CASRQGQQYTYNSPLHF
TGCGCCAGCAGGCAGGGACAGCAATATACTTATAATTCACCCCTCCACTTT
>TRBJ2-7|.|TRBV11-2|.|13
CASSRKQVYEQYF
TGTGCCAGCAGCCGAAAGCAGGTTTACGAGCAGTACTTC
>TRBJ1-1|TRBD1|TRBV6-6|few|13
CASSQSDRSEAFF
TGTGCCAGCAGTCAATCGGACAGGAGTGAAGCTTTCTTT
>TRBJ1-2|.|TRBV4-1|.|14
CASSQVPGSYGYTF
TGCGCCAGCAGCCAAGTCCCGGGAAGCTATGGCTACACCTTC
>TRBJ2-1|.|TRBV3-1/TRBV3-2|.|17
CASSQENWGGRYNEQFF
TGTGCCAGCAGCCAAGAAAACTGGGGGGGCCGATACAATGAGCAGTTCTTC
>TRBJ2-3|.|TRBV6-5|.|15
CASSPLNTNTDTQYF
TGTGCCAGCAGCCCCCTCAACACGAACACAGATACGCAGTATTTT
>TRBJ2-5|TRBD2|TRBV6-5|.|14
CASRIQRGRKTQYF
TGTGCCAGCAGGATCCAGCGGGGGCGGAAGACCCAGTACTTC
>TRBJ1-4|.|TRBV6-1|.|16
CASSEGRGRPGEKLFF
TGTGCCAGCAGTGAAGGACGAGGGAGACCTGGTGAAAAACTGTTTTTT
>TRBJ2-4|.|TRBV19|.|17
CASSMWGRNSVKNIQYF
TGTGCCAGTAGTATGTGGGGCAGAAATTCCGTCAAAAACATTCAGTACTTC
>TRBJ2-5|.|TRBV5-1|.|15
CASSLTFWGQETQYF
TGCGCCAGCAGCTTGACTTTTTGGGGGCAAGAGACCCAGTACTTC